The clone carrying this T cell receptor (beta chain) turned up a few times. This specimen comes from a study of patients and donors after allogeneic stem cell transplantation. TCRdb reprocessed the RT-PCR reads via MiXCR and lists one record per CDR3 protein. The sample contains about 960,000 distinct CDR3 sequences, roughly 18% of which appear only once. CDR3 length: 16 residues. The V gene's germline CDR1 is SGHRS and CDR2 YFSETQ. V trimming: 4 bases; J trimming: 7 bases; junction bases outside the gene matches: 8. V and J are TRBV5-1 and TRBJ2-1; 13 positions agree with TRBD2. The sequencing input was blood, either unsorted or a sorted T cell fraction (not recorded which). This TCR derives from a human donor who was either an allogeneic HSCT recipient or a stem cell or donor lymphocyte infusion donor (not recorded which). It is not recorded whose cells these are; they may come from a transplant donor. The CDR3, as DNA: TGCGCCAGCAGCCCCATGACTAGCGGGAGGAGGAATGAGCAGTTCTTC. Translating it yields CASSPMTSGRRNEQFF.